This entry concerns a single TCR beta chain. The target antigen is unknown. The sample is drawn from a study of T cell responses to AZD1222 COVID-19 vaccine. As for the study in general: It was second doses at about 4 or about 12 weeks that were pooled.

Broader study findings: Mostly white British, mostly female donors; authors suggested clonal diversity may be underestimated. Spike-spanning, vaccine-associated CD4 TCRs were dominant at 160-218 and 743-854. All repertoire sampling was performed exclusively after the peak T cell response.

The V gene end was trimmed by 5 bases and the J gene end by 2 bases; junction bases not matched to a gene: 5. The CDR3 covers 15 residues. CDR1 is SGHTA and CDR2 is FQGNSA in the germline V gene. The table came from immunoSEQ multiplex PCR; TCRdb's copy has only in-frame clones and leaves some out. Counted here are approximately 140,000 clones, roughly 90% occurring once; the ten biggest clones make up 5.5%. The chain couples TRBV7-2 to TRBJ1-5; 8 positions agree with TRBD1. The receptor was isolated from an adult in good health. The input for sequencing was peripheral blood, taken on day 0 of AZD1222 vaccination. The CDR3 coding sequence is TGTGCCAGCAGCCCTGGACAGGGTGGCAATCAGCCCCAGCATTTT. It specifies CASSPGQGGNQPQHF.